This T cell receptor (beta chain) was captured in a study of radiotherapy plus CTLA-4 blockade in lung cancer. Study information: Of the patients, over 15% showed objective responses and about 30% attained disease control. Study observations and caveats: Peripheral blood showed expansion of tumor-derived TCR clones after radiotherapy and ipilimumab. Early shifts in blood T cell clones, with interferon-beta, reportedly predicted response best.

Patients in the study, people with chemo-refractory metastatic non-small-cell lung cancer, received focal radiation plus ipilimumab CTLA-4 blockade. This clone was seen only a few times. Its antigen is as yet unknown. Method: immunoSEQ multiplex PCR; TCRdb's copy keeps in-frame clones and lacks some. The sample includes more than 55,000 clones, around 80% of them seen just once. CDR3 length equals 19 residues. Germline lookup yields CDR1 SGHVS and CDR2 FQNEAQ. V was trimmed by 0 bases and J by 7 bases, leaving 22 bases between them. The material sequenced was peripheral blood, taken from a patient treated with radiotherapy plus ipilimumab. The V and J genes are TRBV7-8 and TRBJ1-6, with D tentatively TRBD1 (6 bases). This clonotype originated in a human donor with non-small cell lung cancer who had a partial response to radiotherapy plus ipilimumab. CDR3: CASSLAGSSWGRQNSPLHF. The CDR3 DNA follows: TGTGCCAGCAGCTTAGCGGGGTCTAGCTGGGGGCGACAGAATTCACCCCTCCACTTT. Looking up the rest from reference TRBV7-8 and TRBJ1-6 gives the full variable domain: GAGVSQSPRYKVAKRGQDVALRCDPISGHVSLFWYQQALGQGPEFLTYFQNEAQLDKSGLPSDRFFAERPEGSVSTLKIQRTQQEDSAVYLCASSLAGSSWGRQNSPLHFGNGTRLTVT.